The 13 T cell receptor beta chains given below trace back to one sample, sequenced in a study of cytomegalovirus exposure and HLA in healthy donors. Primers for the PCR totalled 60 Vbeta and 13 Jbeta. Method: immunoSEQ multiplex PCR; TCRdb's copy keeps in-frame clones and lacks some. The table includes 99,000 or so clones, 78% detected once. The sequenced material came from PBMCs. The source is a man aged 25 to 45 in good health and CMV-seronegative.

The J gene is TRBJ2-5, the V gene TRBV6-4; 8 bases map to TRBD2. Trimming cost V 3 bases and J 5 bases; bases outside gene matches: 8. The CDR3 length is 15 residues. Germline V lookup: CDR1 MRHNA, CDR2 SNTAGT. The CDR3 reads CASSENTGGVETQYF. The CDR3 nucleotides are TGTGCCAGCAGTGAAAATACGGGAGGGGTGGAGACCCAGTACTTC.

There are a few counts of this clone. The chain carries TRBV7-2 and TRBJ1-2; 7 bases align to TRBD1. The CDR3 runs to 14 residues. CDR1 is SGHTA, CDR2 FQGNSA, per germline. The V and J ends lost 6 bases and 7 bases, in that order; junction bases with no gene match: 11. The CDR3 is CASSKRGGQSGYTF. The CDR3 DNA is TGTGCCAGCAGTAAGAGAGGGGGCCAGAGTGGCTACACCTTC.

The CDR3 bases are TGTGCCAGCTCACCAACGGACTACTACGAGCAGTACTTC. It translates to CASSPTDYYEQYF. The rearrangement joins TRBV18 to TRBJ2-7, with D possibly being TRBD2 (6 bases). Trimming stripped 2 bases from V and 3 bases from J, with 8 bases between. Germline CDR1 and CDR2: KGHSH and LQKENI. CDR3 length: 13 residues.

The chain is built from TRBV6-6 and TRBJ2-5; perhaps TRBD2 as D (6 bases). V dropped 2 bases and J dropped 4 bases, with 8 bases sitting between them. CDR1 is MNHNY and CDR2 is SVGAGI in the germline V gene (reference sequence). The CDR3 spans 13 residues. The CDR3 spells CASSYREVETQYF. As DNA, the CDR3 is TGTGCCAGCAGTTACAGGGAGGTAGAGACCCAGTACTTC.

The sample holds a few counts of this clone. The chain has TRBV10-1 and TRBJ1-4; no firm D call. V lost 0 bases, J lost 11 bases, and 22 bases lay in between. The CDR3 contains 17 residues. The germline V gene has CDR1 WNHNN and CDR2 SYGVQD (reference sequence). The CDR3 sequence is CASSESTGGFGKWKLFF. Written as DNA, the CDR3 is TGCGCCAGCAGTGAGTCGACGGGTGGATTCGGGAAGTGGAAACTGTTTTTT.

In this sample, this clone turned up a few times. For the CDR3, the DNA is TGCGCCAGCAGCCTCCTCTTCGGACAGGGAGAGGATGGCTACACCTTC. It encodes CASSLLFGQGEDGYTF. The chain links TRBV4-3 to TRBJ1-2, with 8 bases that match TRBD1. CDR1 and CDR2 (germline): LGHNA, YSLEER. The CDR3 spans 16 residues. V was pared by 4 bases and J by 6 bases, with 13 bases of the junction left unmatched.

The table lists this clone with a few counts. The chain uses TRBV18 and TRBJ1-5; 8 nucleotides align to TRBD1. V trimming: 6 bases; J trimming: 4 bases; junction bases outside the gene matches: 8. Germline V gene sequence: CDR1 KGHSH, CDR2 LQKENI. The CDR3 spans 15 residues. CDR3 loop: CASSQGQGENQPQHF. CDR3 nucleotides: TGTGCCAGCTCTCAAGGACAGGGAGAAAATCAGCCCCAGCATTTT.

This clone was seen a single time. The chain is built from TRBV27 and TRBJ2-5; possible D gene TRBD2, 5 bases. V gave up 7 bases and J gave up 0 bases, with 9 bases separating them. This CDR3 is built from 13 residues. Germline V gives CDR1 MNHEY, CDR2 SMNVEV (reference sequence). The CDR3: CASNGENQETQYF. In nucleotides, the CDR3 is TGTGCCAGCAACGGGGAGAACCAAGAGACCCAGTACTTC.

The table lists this clone with a few counts. The chain is built from TRBV27 and TRBJ2-4; D is uncertain. Germline V gene lookup returns CDR1 MNHEY and CDR2 SMNVEV (reference sequence). V lost 9 bases and J lost 0, with 15 bases in between. CDR3 size: 15 residues. The CDR3 protein is CASSSLLLAKNIQYF. CDR3 nucleotide sequence: TGTGCCAGTAGCAGTCTCCTCCTAGCCAAAAACATTCAGTACTTC.

This clone was observed a handful of times. The sample carries other DNA sequences with the same CDR3. The rearrangement links TRBV11-2 to TRBJ2-7; 7 nucleotides agree with TRBD1. The V segment lost 3 bases and the J segment 3 bases; nucleotides outside the gene matches: 5. Germline lookup yields CDR1 SGHAT and CDR2 FQNNGV. This CDR3 is 14 amino acids long. CDR3 residues: CASSLGDSFYEQYF. DNA for the CDR3: TGTGCCAGCAGCTTGGGGGACAGTTTCTACGAGCAGTACTTC.

This clone has only a few counts. V and J are TRBV4-1 and TRBJ2-7; 15 nucleotides line up with TRBD2. J was trimmed by 3 bases and V by 1 base; bases with no gene match: 1. There are 16 residues in the CDR3. Germline lookup yields CDR1 MGHRA and CDR2 YSYEKL. As DNA, the CDR3 is TGCGCCAGCAGCCAAGGGGGACTAGCGGGGGGCTACGAGCAGTACTTC. Its translation is CASSQGGLAGGYEQYF.

The rearrangement links TRBV7-2 to TRBJ2-2, with unresolved D. Trimming pared 5 bases from V and 8 bases from J, leaving 12 bases between. This CDR3 has 13 amino acids. Germline loops: CDR1 SGHTA, CDR2 FQGNSA. This chain's CDR3 is CASSPRTWGELFF. The CDR3 coding sequence is TGTGCCAGCAGCCCGAGAACGTGGGGGGAGCTGTTTTTT.

This chain connects TRBV10-3 to TRBJ2-3; 13 bases match TRBD2. Germline assignment: CDR1 ENHRY and CDR2 SYGVKD. Unmatched junction bases numbered 6, after V lost 5 bases and J lost 4 bases. The CDR3 totals 16 residues. The chain's CDR3 is CAISPTSGGAPDTQYF. The CDR3 nucleotides are TGTGCCATCAGTCCAACTAGCGGGGGGGCGCCAGATACGCAGTATTTT.